This T cell receptor beta chain was identified during a study of shared T cell receptors in the human thymus. The V and J ends lost 7 bases and 0 bases, in that order; junction bases with no gene match: 15. The CDR3 sequence is 18 residues long. Germline CDR1 reads SGHTA; CDR2 reads FQGNSA. Some clones are missing from TCRdb's copy, which holds only in-frame ones; the method was immunoSEQ multiplex PCR. The table lists some 640,000 clones, about 89% of them singletons. Another study also made use of these data, one on human thymus T cells. That report adds: All donors were healthy Finnish infants who were undergoing corrective surgery to treat congenital heart defects. Biased V and J segment usage appeared in thymus and peripheral blood. Related research reported highly overlapping thymic repertoires among unrelated individuals.

The TCR comes from a boy younger than two with a congenital heart defect. The sample taken for sequencing was thymocytes. The chain combines TRBV7-2 with TRBJ2-1, with TRBD2 identical over 7 bases. DNA for the CDR3: TGTGCCAGCATTCATCCGGGACTACAACCCCGCTCCTACAATGAGCAGTTCTTC. As protein: CASIHPGLQPRSYNEQFF.